This T cell receptor beta chain was obtained from a study of T cell responses to AZD1222 COVID-19 vaccine. Clones were read by immunoSEQ multiplex PCR, and TCRdb kept only the in-frame ones, dropping some. This sample yields tens of thousands of clones, of which around 89% are seen a single time; roughly 8.1% belongs to the top ten. Sequenced here: peripheral blood, sampled on day 0 of AZD1222 vaccination. The sequence was collected from an adult in good health.

The chain's CDR3 is CAAVLKGETGGVQETQYF. CDR3 DNA sequence: TGTGCCGCCGTGCTCAAAGGAGAGACAGGGGGCGTCCAAGAGACCCAGTACTTC. The chain couples TRBV7-9 to TRBJ2-5; 10 positions agree with TRBD1. Per germline, CDR1 SEHNR and CDR2 FQNEAQ (reference sequence). V lost 11 bases and J lost 1; bases outside the gene matches: 19. The CDR3 totals 18 residues.